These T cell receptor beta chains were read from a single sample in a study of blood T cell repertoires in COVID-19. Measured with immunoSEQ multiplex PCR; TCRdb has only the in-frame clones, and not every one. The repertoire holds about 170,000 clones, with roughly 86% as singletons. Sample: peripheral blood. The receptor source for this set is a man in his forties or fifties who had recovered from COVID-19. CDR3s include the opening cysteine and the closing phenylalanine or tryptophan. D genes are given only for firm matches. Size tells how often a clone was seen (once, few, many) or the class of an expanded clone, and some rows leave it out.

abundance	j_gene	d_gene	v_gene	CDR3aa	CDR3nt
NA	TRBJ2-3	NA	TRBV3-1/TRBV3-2	CASSLGGSDTQYF	TGTGCCAGCAGCCTTGGGGGGTCAGATACGCAGTATTTT
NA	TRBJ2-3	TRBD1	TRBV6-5	CASNGQAVDTQYF	TGTGCCAGCAATGGACAGGCGGTAGATACGCAGTATTTT
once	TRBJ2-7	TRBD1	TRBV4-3	CASSPGQRAYEQYF	TGCGCCAGCAGTCCGGGACAGAGGGCATACGAGCAGTACTTC
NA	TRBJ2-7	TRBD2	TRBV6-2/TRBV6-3	CASSISGGASYEQYF	TGTGCCAGCAGTATAAGCGGGGGGGCCTCCTACGAGCAGTACTTC
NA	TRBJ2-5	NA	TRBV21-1	CASSNSRRETQYF	TGTGCCAGCAGCAACAGCCGGCGGGAGACCCAGTACTTC
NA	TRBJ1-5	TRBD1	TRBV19	CASSMGTGVSPQHF	TGTGCCAGTAGTATGGGGACAGGGGTGTCGCCCCAGCATTTT
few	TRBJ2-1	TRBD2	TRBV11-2	CASRLAGTRVHEQFF	TGTGCCAGCAGGTTAGCTGGGACTAGAGTCCATGAGCAGTTCTTC
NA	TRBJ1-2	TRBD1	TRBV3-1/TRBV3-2	CASSHDRGGYTF	TGTGCCAGCAGCCATGACAGGGGAGGCTACACCTTC
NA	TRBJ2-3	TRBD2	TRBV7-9	CASSLGVAGSTDTQYF	TGTGCCAGCAGCTTAGGGGTAGCGGGCAGCACAGATACGCAGTATTTT
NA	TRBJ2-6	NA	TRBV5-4	CASSLVVDSSGANVLTF	TGTGCCAGCAGCTTGGTGGTGGACAGCTCTGGGGCCAACGTCCTGACTTTC
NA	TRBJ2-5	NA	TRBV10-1	CASSESTFGGKRGRETQYF	TGCGCCAGCAGTGAGTCCACCTTTGGAGGGAAAAGGGGACGGGAGACCCAGTACTTC
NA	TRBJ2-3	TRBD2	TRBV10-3	CAISGSGVGTDTQYF	TGTGCCATCAGTGGTAGCGGGGTGGGCACAGATACGCAGTATTTT
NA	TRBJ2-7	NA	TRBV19	CASSGGAGGLYEQYF	TGTGCCAGTAGCGGAGGGGCAGGGGGTTTGTACGAGCAGTACTTC
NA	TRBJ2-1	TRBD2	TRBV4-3	CASSHKGLGASGANEQFF	TGCGCCAGCAGCCACAAGGGGTTAGGGGCTAGCGGGGCCAATGAGCAGTTCTTC
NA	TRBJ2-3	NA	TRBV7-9	CASSLGVDTQYF	TGTGCCAGCAGCTTAGGAGTAGATACGCAGTATTTT
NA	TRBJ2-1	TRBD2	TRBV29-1	CSVEPAGGFGNEQFF	TGCAGCGTTGAACCCGCGGGAGGGTTCGGCAATGAGCAGTTCTTC
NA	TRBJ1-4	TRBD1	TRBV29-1	CSASGTGLEKLFF	TGCAGCGCATCAGGGACAGGTTTGGAAAAACTGTTTTTT
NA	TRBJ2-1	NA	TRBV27	CASSLVDSLRGQFF	TGTGCCAGCAGTTTGGTGGACTCTCTTCGGGGGCAGTTCTTC
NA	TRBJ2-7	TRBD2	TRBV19	CARTSGSYEQYF	TGTGCCAGGACTAGCGGATCCTACGAGCAGTACTTC
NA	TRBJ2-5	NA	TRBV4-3	CASSQEWRGLGKETQYF	TGCGCCAGCAGCCAAGAGTGGAGGGGGCTAGGGAAGGAGACCCAGTACTTC
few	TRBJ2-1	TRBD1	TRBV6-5	CASSRQGYNEQFF	TGTGCCAGCAGTAGACAGGGCTACAATGAGCAGTTCTTC
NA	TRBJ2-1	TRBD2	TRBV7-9	CASSSLAGGRDEQFF	TGTGCCAGCAGCTCACTAGCGGGGGGGCGGGATGAGCAGTTCTTC
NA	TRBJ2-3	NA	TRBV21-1	CASSCTRSDTQYF	TGTGCCAGCAGCTGCACTAGATCAGATACGCAGTATTTT
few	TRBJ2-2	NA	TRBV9	CASSPERTGELFF	TGTGCCAGCAGCCCCGAACGGACCGGGGAGCTGTTTTTT
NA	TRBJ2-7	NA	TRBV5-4	CASSPEGGGYEQYF	TGTGCCAGCAGCCCCGAGGGAGGGGGCTACGAGCAGTACTTC
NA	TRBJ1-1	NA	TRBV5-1	CASRVAGAGTNEAFF	TGCGCCAGCAGAGTGGCAGGGGCGGGTACAAATGAAGCTTTCTTT
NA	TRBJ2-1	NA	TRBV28	CASSLNRVEQFF	TGTGCCAGCAGTTTAAATCGGGTTGAGCAGTTCTTC